The 20 T cell receptor beta chains below were found in one sample sequenced in a study of cytomegalovirus exposure and HLA in healthy donors. The PCR used 60 Vbeta and 13 Jbeta primers. Sequencing used immunoSEQ multiplex PCR; TCRdb keeps in-frame clones, though not all of them. Of 150,000 to 200,000 clones listed, approximately 80% were seen once; the top ten hold about 2.2%. The specimen was PBMCs. The receptors derive from a woman in her 30s in good health and CMV-seronegative.

The gene calls are TRBV21-1 and TRBJ2-3; TRBD2, the D gene given by the table, was not confirmed from the DNA. TRBV21-1 is a pseudogene. The CDR3 totals 16 residues. CDR3 sequence reads: CASSKGLVAGPDTQYF. Here the CDR3 DNA reads TGTGCCAGCAGCAAAGGATTGGTAGCGGGACCAGATACGCAGTATTTT.

The V call is TRBV4-1, the J call TRBJ1-4; tentative D call: TRBD1 (5 bases). CDR1 is MGHRA and CDR2 is YSYEKL in the germline V gene. V was cut by 4 bases and J by 1 base, with 13 bases left in between. CDR3 length equals 16 residues. In DNA, the CDR3 is TGCGCCAGCAGCCGTATTGCGGGGCGAACTAATGAAAAACTGTTTTTT. Residues: CASSRIAGRTNEKLFF.

The chain employs TRBV19 and TRBJ2-1; D might be TRBD2 (6 bases). The germline CDR1 and CDR2 sequences are LNHDA and SQIVND (reference sequence). The length of the CDR3 is 14 residues. The V end was cut by 1 base, the J end by 3 bases, with 7 bases between. CDR3 coding DNA: TGTGCCAGTAGTATAGGCGGGGTCTACAATGAGCAGTTCTTC. It codes for CASSIGGVYNEQFF. Combining the CDR3 with reference TRBV19 and TRBJ2-1 gives the whole variable domain DGGITQSPKYLFRKEGQNVTLSCEQNLNHDAMYWYRQDPGQGLRLIYYSQIVNDFQKGDIAEGYSVSREKKESFPLTVTSAQKNPTAFYLCASSIGGVYNEQFFGPGTRLTVL.

The chain uses TRBV5-4 and TRBJ2-2; D might be TRBD2 (6 bases). Germline V gives CDR1 SGHNT, CDR2 YYREEE (reference sequence). V was shortened by 4 bases and J by 1 base, with 14 bases between the two germline ends. The CDR3 runs 16 residues. The CDR3 nucleotides are TGTGCCAGCAGCCCCACCCCGGGACTGAACACCGGGGAGCTGTTTTTT. Translated: CASSPTPGLNTGELFF.

This clone was detected only a few times. This chain links TRBV13 with TRBJ2-7; 12 positions agree with TRBD1. The V and J ends lost 2 bases and 9 bases, in that order; junction bases with no gene match: 8. Germline V gene data show CDR1 as PRHDT and CDR2 as FYEKMQ (reference sequence). This CDR3 is 15 amino acids long. The CDR3 here is CASSLYGDRGRGQYF. The CDR3 DNA follows: TGTGCCAGCAGCTTATATGGGGACAGGGGGCGGGGGCAGTACTTC.

The chain recombines TRBV27 with TRBJ2-2; 9 nucleotides agree with TRBD1. The CDR3 extends over 15 amino acids. CDR1 and CDR2 (germline): MNHEY, SMNVEV (reference sequence). The V and J ends lost 6 bases and 4 bases, in that order; junction bases with no gene match: 6. CDR3 amino acids: CASRATGGGTGELFF. CDR3 bases: TGTGCCAGCAGAGCGACAGGGGGTGGCACCGGGGAGCTGTTTTTT.

This clone was counted a few times. The rearrangement links TRBV19 to TRBJ1-5; no firm D call. V lost 8 bases and J 6 bases, leaving 8 bases between the germline ends. CDR1 and CDR2 (germline): LNHDA, SQIVND (reference sequence). This CDR3 is built from 11 residues. The CDR3 reads CASASGQPQHF. The CDR3 DNA reads as TGTGCCAGTGCTTCGGGTCAGCCCCAGCATTTT.

The chain joins TRBV29-1 to TRBJ2-5; D possibly corresponds to TRBD1 (6 bases). Trimming shortened V by 5 bases and J by 5 bases, and 12 bases separated the two germline ends. Germline-derived CDR1 and CDR2 are SQVTM and ANQGSEA. This CDR3 spans 12 amino acids. CDR3 in amino acids: CSVKTGLETQYF. The CDR3 DNA follows: TGCAGCGTTAAAACAGGGCTCGAGACCCAGTACTTC.

Notes on this clone: The junction does not match germline at one end; this may be a read error. This chain joins TRBV7-9 and TRBJ1-3; 8 bases agree with TRBD1. The CDR3 loop spans 16 amino acids. Germline-derived CDR1 and CDR2 are SEHNR and FQNEAQ (reference sequence). The CDR3 region is CSSSLQGAQAGNTIYF. CDR3 DNA sequence: TGTTCCAGCAGCCTTCAGGGGGCGCAGGCTGGAAACACCATATATTTT.

The chain links TRBV6-1 to TRBJ2-3; 7 nucleotides match TRBD2. Trimming cost V 11 bases and J 4 bases; bases outside gene matches: 12. There are 14 residues in the CDR3. CDR1 and CDR2 from the germline V gene are MNHNS and SASEGT. The CDR3 DNA reads as TGTGCCGGAAGCACGGGAGGTGGTCCAGATACGCAGTATTTT. This codes for CAGSTGGGPDTQYF.

Comment on this clone: The sample has other DNA sequences that encode this CDR3 too. The chain uses TRBV19 and TRBJ2-1; D remains ambiguous. Between the trimmed V and J ends, which lost 1 base and 0 bases, there was a span of 7 bases. The CDR3 contains 15 residues. Per the germline V gene, CDR1 is LNHDA and CDR2 is SQIVND (reference sequence). The CDR3 DNA reads TGTGCCAGTAGTATAGCGCGGAGCTCCTACAATGAGCAGTTCTTC. Translated, it gives CASSIARSSYNEQFF.

This clone was observed a single time. The chain joins TRBV27 to TRBJ2-3, with D maybe TRBD2 (6 bases). This CDR3 region has 15 residues. Looked up from germline, CDR1 is MNHEY and CDR2 is SMNVEV (reference sequence). The V end lost 5 bases, the J end lost 4 bases, and 16 bases lay between the germline ends. In DNA form, the CDR3 reads TGTGCCAGCAGTCGTACCGGGGGAATCGCAGATACGCAGTATTTT. It codes for CASSRTGGIADTQYF.

The chain employs TRBV27 and TRBJ1-2; D is unclear. Germline assignment: CDR1 MNHEY and CDR2 SMNVEV (reference sequence). Trimming took 5 bases from V and 0 from J, leaving 25 bases between them. The CDR3 is 19 residues long. CDR3 sequence reads: CASSPTLWGDGPANYGYTF. CDR3 sequence (DNA): TGTGCCAGCAGTCCTACCCTGTGGGGAGATGGGCCCGCTAACTATGGCTACACCTTC.

The J gene is TRBJ2-7, the V gene TRBV10-3, with D tentatively TRBD1 (6 bases). This CDR3 has 12 residues. The V end lost 6 bases, the J end lost 4 bases, and 10 bases lay between the germline ends. Germline CDR1 is ENHRY and CDR2 is SYGVKD. This chain's CDR3 is CAIRDQGYEQYF. CDR3 DNA: TGTGCCATCAGAGACCAGGGGTACGAGCAGTACTTC.

This clone has only one observation. The chain's CDR3 is CASSNLRDYEQYF. The CDR3 DNA sequence: TGTGCCAGTAGTAACTTACGGGACTACGAGCAGTACTTC. The V gene is TRBV19, the J gene TRBJ2-5; D may be TRBD2 (5 bases). The J call is doubtful: the DNA matches TRBJ2-7 better. The CDR3 has 13 residues. CDR1 and CDR2 from the germline V gene are LNHDA and SQIVND (reference sequence).

This chain uses TRBV15 with TRBJ2-5; a weak D match, TRBD2 (7 bases). This CDR3 comprises 16 residues. The germline V gene has CDR1 LNHNV and CDR2 YYDKDF (reference sequence). V gave up 2 bases and J gave up 5 bases, with 18 bases separating them. DNA for the CDR3: TGTGCCACCAGCAGAAACCCCCGGGGGGCCCGGGAGACCCAGTACTTC. Encoded protein: CATSRNPRGARETQYF.

V and J are TRBV14 and TRBJ2-2; the match to TRBD2 covers 8 bases. The trim removed 0 bases at V and 6 bases at J, leaving 9 bases unmatched. Looked up from germline, CDR1 is SGHDN and CDR2 is FVKESK. The CDR3 is 17 amino acids. The CDR3 DNA reads TGTGCCAGCAGCCAAGATTCCGGGAGGGCCTTCTCCGGGGAGCTGTTTTTT. This sequence encodes CASSQDSGRAFSGELFF.

This chain uses TRBV7-2 with TRBJ1-2; 12 bases line up with TRBD1. From germline, CDR1 is SGHTA and CDR2 FQGNSA. The J segment lost 8 bases and the V segment lost 0 bases, leaving 7 bases of the junction unmatched. The CDR3 has 16 residues. The CDR3 coding sequence is TGTGCCAGCAGCTTAGCGCTAGGGACAGGGGGCGAGGGCTACACCTTC. Protein sequence: CASSLALGTGGEGYTF.

This clone has just one count. The chain is built from TRBV7-3 and TRBJ2-7; 10 nucleotides agree with TRBD1. J gave up 2 bases and V 0 bases, and 7 bases lay outside the gene matches. CDR3 length: 17 residues. CDR1 and CDR2 (germline): SGHTA, FQGTGA. The CDR3 loop is CASSLTGGTGDPYEQYF. The CDR3 region has the DNA TGTGCCAGCAGCTTAACCGGGGGGACAGGGGACCCCTACGAGCAGTACTTC.

This sequence joins TRBV5-1 and TRBJ2-1; 11 bases line up with TRBD2. Germline CDR1 reads SGHRS; CDR2 reads YFSETQ. V was pared by 3 bases and J by 7 bases, with 9 bases of the junction left unmatched. This CDR3 region has 16 residues. CDR3 nucleotide sequence: TGCGCCAGCAGCTCGACTAGCGGGAATGTTGGGAATGAGCAGTTCTTC. This gives the protein CASSSTSGNVGNEQFF.